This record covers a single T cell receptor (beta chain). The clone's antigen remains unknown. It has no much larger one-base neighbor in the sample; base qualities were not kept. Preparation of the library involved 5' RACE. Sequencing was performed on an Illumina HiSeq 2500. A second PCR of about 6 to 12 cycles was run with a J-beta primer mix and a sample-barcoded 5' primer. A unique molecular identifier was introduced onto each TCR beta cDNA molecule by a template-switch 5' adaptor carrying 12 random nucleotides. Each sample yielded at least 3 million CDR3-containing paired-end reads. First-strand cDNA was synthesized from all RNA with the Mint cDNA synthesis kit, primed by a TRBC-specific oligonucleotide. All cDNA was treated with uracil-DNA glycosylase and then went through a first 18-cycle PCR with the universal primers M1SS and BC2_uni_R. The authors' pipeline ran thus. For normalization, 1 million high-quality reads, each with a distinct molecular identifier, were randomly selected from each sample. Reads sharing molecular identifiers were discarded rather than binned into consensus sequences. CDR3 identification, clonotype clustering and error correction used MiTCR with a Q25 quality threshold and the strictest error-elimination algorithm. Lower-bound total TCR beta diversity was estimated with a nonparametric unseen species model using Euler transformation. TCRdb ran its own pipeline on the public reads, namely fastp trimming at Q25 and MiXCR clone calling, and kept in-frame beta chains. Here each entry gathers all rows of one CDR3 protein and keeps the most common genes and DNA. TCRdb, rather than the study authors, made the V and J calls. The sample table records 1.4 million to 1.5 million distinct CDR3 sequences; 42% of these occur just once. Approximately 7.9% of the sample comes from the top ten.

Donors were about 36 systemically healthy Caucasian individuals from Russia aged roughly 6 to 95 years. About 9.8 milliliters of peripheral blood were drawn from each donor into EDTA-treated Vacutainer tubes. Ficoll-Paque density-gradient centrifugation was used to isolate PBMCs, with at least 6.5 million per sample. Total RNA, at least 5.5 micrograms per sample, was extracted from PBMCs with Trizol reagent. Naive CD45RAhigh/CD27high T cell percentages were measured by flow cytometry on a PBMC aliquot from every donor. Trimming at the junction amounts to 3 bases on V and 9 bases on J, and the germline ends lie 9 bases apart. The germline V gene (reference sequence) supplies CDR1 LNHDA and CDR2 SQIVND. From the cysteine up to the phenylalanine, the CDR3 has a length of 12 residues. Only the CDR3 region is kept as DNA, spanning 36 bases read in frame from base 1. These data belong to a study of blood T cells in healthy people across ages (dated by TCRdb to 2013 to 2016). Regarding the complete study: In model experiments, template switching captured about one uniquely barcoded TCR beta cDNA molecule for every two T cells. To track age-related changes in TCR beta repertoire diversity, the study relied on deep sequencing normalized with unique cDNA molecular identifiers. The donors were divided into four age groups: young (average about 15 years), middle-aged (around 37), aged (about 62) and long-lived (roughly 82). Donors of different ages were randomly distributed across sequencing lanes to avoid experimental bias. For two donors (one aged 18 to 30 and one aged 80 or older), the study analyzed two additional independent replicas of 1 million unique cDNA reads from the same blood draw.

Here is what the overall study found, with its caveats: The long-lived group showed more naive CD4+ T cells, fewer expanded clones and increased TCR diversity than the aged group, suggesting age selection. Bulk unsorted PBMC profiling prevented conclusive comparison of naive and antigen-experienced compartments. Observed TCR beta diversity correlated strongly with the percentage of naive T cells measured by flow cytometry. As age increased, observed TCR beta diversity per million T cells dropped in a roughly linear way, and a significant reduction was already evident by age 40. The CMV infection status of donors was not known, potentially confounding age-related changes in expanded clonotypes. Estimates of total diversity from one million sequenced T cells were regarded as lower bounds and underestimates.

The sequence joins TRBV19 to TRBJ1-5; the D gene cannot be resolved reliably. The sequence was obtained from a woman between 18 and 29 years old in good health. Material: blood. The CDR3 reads CASSMGVGPQHF. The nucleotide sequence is TGTGCCAGTAGTATGGGAGTAGGGCCCCAGCATTTT.